Sequencing of this T cell receptor beta chain was carried out in a study of blood T cell repertoires in COVID-19. Study-level information: Samples taken during acute and convalescent COVID-19 were collected in the United States, Italy and Spain. T cells, B-cell-depleted T cells, or PBMCs provided the cDNA or gDNA that served as material.

This CDR3 has 15 residues. The V gene end was trimmed by 3 bases and the J gene end by 6 bases; junction bases not matched to a gene: 5. Germline V gives CDR1 SGHTA, CDR2 FQGNSA. In the authors' workflow: From reference gene primer amplification, estimates of nucleated cell counts were derived. The assay was immunoSEQ multiplex PCR, and TCRdb's table has in-frame clones only and misses some. V and J calls and clone size are given by that table; D and trimming were obtained from the DNA. The sample consists of about 190,000 clones, 80% to 90% of them appearing once. The clonotype comes from a human donor in a cohort sampled during active COVID-19. The rearrangement joins TRBV7-2 to TRBJ1-4, with 9 positions matching TRBD1. The sequenced sample consisted of peripheral blood. CDR3 nucleotide sequence: TGTGCCAGCAGCTTTTCGGGACAGGGCTATGAAAAACTGTTTTTT. Protein: CASSFSGQGYEKLFF.